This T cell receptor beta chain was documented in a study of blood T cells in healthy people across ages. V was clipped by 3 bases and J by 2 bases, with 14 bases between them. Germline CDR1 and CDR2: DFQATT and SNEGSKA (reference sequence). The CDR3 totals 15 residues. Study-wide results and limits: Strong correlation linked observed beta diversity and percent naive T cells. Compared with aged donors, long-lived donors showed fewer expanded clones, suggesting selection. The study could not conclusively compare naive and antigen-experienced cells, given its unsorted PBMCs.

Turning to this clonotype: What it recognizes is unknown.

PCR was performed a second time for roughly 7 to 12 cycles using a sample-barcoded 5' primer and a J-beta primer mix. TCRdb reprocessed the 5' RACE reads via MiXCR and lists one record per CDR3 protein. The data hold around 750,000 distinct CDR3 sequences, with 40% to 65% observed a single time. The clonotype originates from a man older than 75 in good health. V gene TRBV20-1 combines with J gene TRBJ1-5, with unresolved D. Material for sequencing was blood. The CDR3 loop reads CSASLDEGRNQPQHF. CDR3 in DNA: TGCAGTGCTAGCTTGGATGAGGGTCGCAATCAGCCCCAGCATTTT.